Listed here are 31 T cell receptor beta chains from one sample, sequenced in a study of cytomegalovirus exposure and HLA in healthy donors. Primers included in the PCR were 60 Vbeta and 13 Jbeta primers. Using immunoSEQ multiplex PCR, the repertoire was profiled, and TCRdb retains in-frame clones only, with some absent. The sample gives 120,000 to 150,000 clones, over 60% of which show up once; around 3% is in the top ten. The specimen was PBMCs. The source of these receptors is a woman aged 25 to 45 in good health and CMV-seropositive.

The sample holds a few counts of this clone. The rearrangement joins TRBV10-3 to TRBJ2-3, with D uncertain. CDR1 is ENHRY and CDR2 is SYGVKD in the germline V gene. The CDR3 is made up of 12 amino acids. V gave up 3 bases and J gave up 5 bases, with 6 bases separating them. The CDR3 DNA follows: TGTGCCATCAGTGAAGCGCGAGATACGCAGTATTTT. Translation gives CAISEARDTQYF.

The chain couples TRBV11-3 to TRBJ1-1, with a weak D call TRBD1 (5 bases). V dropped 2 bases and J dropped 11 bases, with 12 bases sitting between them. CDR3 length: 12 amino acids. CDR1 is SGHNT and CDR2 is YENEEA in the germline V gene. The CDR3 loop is CASSLSGGDAFF. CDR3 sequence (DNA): TGTGCCAGCAGCTTAAGCGGGGGTGACGCTTTCTTT. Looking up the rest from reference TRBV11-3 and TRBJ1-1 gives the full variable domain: EAGVVQSPRYKIIEKKQPVAFWCNPISGHNTLYWYLQNLGQGPELLIRYENEEAVDDSQLPKDRFSAERLKGVDSTLKIQPAELGDSAVYLCASSLSGGDAFFGQGTRLTVV.

In nucleotides, the CDR3 is TGTGCCAGCACCGCCGGGACAGAAAGTTATGGCTACACCTTC. Translation: CASTAGTESYGYTF. The V call is TRBV6-5, the J call TRBJ1-2, with 7 nucleotides matching TRBD1. V shed 7 bases and J 5 bases; nucleotides not matched to a gene: 10. The CDR3 contains 14 residues. From germline, CDR1 is MNHEY and CDR2 SVGAGI.

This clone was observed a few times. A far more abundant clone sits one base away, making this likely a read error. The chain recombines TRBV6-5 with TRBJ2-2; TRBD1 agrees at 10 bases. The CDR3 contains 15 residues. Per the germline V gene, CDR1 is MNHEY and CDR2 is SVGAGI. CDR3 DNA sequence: TGTGCCAGCAGTAAGGACAGGGGGTGGACCGGGGACCTGTTTTTT. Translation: CASSKDRGWTGDLFF.

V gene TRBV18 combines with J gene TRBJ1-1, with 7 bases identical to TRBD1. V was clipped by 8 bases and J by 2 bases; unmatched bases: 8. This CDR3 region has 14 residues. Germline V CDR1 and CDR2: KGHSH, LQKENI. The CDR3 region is CASTRQGGNTEAFF. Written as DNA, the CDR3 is TGTGCCAGCACCAGACAGGGCGGTAACACTGAAGCTTTCTTT.

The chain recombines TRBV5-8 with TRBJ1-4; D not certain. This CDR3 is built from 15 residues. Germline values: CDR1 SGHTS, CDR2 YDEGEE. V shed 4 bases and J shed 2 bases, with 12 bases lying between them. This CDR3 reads CASSRGGRTNEKLFF. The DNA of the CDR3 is TGTGCCAGCAGCCGAGGTGGGAGGACTAATGAAAAACTGTTTTTT.

The CDR3 nucleotides read TGTGCCAGCAGTGCCTGGAGACAGGCCGCCAATGAGCAGTTCTTC. Amino acid sequence: CASSAWRQAANEQFF. The chain uses TRBV6-1 and TRBJ2-1; maybe TRBD1 (6 bases). The ends were cut back, 4 bases at V and 6 bases at J, with 16 bases in the middle. The CDR3 loop spans 15 amino acids. CDR1 is MNHNS, CDR2 SASEGT, per germline.

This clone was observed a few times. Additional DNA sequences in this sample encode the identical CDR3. As DNA, the CDR3 is TGCAGCGTTGACCGGGGCACTGAAGCTTTCTTT. It translates to CSVDRGTEAFF. J is TRBJ1-1 and V is TRBV29-1; D not certain. Trimming took 3 bases from V and 4 from J, leaving 6 bases between them. Germline assignment: CDR1 SQVTM and CDR2 ANQGSEA. This CDR3 is built from 11 residues. The full variable domain, rest sourced from reference TRBV29-1 and TRBJ1-1, is SAVISQKPSRDICQRGTSLTIQCQVDSQVTMMFWYRQQPGQSLTLIATANQGSEATYESGFVIDKFPISRPNLTFSTLTVSNMSPEDSSIYLCSVDRGTEAFFGQGTRLTVV.

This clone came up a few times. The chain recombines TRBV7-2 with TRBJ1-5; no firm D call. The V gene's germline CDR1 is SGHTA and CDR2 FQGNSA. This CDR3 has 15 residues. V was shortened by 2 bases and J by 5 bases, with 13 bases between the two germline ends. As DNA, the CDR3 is TGTGCCAGCAGCTTAATGAAACAGTCCCATCAGCCCCAGCATTTT. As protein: CASSLMKQSHQPQHF.

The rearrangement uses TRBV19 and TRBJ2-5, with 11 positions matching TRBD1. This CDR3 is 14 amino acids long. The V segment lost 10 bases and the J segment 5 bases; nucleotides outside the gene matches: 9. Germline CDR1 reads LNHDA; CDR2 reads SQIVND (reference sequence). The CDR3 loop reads CATGPGQGVETQYF. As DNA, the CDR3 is TGTGCCACGGGACCGGGACAGGGGGTTGAGACCCAGTACTTC.

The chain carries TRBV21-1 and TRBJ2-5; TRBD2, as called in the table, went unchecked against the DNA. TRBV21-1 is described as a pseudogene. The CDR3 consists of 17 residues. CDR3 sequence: CASSKGGKGRYQETQYF. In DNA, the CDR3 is TGTGCCAGCAGCAAAGGGGGAAAGGGGAGGTACCAAGAGACCCAGTACTTC.

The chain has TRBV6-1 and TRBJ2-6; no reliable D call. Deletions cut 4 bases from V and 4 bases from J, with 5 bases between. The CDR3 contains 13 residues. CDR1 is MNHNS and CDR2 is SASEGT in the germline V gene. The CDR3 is CASSVQGANVLTF. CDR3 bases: TGTGCCAGCAGTGTACAGGGGGCCAACGTCCTGACTTTC.

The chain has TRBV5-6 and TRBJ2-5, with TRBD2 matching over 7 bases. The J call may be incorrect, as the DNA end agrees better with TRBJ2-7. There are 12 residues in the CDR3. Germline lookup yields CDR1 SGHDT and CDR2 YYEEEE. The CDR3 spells CASGTTIYEQYF. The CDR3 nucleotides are TGTGCCAGTGGGACTACCATCTACGAGCAGTACTTC.

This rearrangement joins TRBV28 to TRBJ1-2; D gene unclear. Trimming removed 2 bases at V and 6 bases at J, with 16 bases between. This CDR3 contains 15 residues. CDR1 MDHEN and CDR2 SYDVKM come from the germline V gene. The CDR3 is CASSLTSPRGHGYTF. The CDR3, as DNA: TGTGCCAGCAGTTTAACTTCTCCGCGGGGTCATGGCTACACCTTC.

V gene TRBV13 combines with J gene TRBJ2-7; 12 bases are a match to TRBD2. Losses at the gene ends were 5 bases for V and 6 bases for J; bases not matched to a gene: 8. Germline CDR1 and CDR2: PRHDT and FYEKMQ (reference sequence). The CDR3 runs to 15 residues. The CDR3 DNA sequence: TGTGCCAGCAGCCCACGACTAGCGGGAGTGGTCGAGCAGTACTTC. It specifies CASSPRLAGVVEQYF. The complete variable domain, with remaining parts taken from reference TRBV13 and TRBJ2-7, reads AAGVIQSPRHLIKEKRETATLKCYPIPRHDTVYWYQQGPGQDPQFLISFYEKMQSDKGSIPDRFSAQQFSDYHSELNMSSLELGDSALYFCASSPRLAGVVEQYFGPGTRLTVT.

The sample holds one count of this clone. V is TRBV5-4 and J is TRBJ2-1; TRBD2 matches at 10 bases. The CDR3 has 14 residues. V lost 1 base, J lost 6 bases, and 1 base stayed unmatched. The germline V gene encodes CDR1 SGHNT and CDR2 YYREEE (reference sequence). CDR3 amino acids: CASSLSGRGNEQFF. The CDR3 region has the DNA TGTGCCAGCAGCTTGAGCGGGAGGGGCAATGAGCAGTTCTTC.

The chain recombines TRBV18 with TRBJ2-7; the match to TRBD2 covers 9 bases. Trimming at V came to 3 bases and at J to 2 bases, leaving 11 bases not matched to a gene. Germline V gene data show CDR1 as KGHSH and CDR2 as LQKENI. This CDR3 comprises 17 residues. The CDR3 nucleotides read TGTGCCAGCTCACCCCCCATCGGACTAGCGCCAACCTACGAGCAGTACTTC. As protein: CASSPPIGLAPTYEQYF.

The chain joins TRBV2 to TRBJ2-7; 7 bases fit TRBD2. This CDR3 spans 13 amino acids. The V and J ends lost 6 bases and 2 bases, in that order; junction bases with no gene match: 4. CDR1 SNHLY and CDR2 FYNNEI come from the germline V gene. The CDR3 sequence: CASRGGFPYEQYF. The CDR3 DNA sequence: TGTGCCAGCAGGGGGGGGTTCCCCTACGAGCAGTACTTC.

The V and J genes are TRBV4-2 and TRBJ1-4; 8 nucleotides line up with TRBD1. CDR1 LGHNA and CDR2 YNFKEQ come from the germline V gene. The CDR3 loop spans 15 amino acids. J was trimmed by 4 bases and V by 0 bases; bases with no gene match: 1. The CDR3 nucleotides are TGTGCCAGCAGCCAAGATACAGGGGGTAATGAAAAACTGTTTTTT. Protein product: CASSQDTGGNEKLFF.

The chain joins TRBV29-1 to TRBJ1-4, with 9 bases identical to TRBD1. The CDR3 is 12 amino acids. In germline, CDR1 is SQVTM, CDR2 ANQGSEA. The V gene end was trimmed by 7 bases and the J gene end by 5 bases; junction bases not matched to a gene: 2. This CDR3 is CSGGQGNEKLFF. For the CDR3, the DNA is TGCAGCGGTGGACAGGGGAATGAAAAACTGTTTTTT. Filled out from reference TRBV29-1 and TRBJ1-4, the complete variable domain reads SAVISQKPSRDICQRGTSLTIQCQVDSQVTMMFWYRQQPGQSLTLIATANQGSEATYESGFVIDKFPISRPNLTFSTLTVSNMSPEDSSIYLCSGGQGNEKLFFGSGTQLSVL.

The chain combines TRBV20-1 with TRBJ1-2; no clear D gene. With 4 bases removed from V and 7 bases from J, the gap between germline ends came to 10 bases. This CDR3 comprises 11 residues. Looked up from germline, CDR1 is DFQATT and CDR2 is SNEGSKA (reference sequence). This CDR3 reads CSANRLGGYTF. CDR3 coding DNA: TGCAGTGCTAACCGGCTAGGTGGCTACACCTTC.

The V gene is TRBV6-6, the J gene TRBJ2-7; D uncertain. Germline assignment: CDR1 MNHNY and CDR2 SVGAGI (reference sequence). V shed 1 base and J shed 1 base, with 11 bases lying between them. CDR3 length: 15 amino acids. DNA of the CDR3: TGTGCCAGCAGTTACTGGGCATCTTCATCCTACGAGCAGTACTTC. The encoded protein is CASSYWASSSYEQYF.

The CDR3 loop reads CASSLAGLGNQPQHF. The CDR3 DNA reads as TGTGCCAGCAGCTTGGCAGGACTTGGCAATCAGCCCCAGCATTTT. The rearrangement joins TRBV5-5 to TRBJ1-5; D is unclear. The CDR3 spans 15 residues. The germline V and J ends were trimmed by 0 bases and 2 bases, with 9 bases remaining between them. Germline V lookup: CDR1 SGHKS, CDR2 YYEKEE (reference sequence).

The CDR3 sequence is CASSLQRGSGGYTF. The CDR3 DNA reads TGTGCCAGCAGCCTTCAACGGGGATCGGGTGGCTACACCTTC. This chain connects TRBV11-1 to TRBJ1-2; D gene unclear. This CDR3 has 14 residues. The V gene's germline CDR1 is SGHAT and CDR2 FQDESV (reference sequence). V was clipped by 5 bases and J by 7 bases, with 17 bases between them.

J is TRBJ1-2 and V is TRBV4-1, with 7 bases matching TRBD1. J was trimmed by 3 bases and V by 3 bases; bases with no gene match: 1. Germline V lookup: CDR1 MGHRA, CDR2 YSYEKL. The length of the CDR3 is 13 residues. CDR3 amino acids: CASSHQGDYGYTF. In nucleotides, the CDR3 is TGCGCCAGCAGCCACCAGGGGGACTATGGCTACACCTTC.

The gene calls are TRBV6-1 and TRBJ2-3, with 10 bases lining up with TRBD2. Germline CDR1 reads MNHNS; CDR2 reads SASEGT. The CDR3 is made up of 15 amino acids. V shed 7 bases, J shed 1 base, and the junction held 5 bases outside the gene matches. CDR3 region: CASINLAGGTDTQYF. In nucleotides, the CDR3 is TGTGCCAGCATTAACCTAGCGGGGGGCACAGATACGCAGTATTTT.

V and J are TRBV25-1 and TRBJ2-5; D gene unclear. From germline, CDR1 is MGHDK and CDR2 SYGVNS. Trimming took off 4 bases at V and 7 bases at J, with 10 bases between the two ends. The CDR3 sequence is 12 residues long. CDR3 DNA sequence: TGTGCCAGCAGTGGACCCGGCGGGACCCAGTACTTC. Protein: CASSGPGGTQYF.

For the CDR3, the DNA is TGCGCCAGCAGCTTGCCTTCAGGACTAGCGGGCAAAGAGACCCAGTACTTC. Translated: CASSLPSGLAGKETQYF. This chain uses TRBV5-1 with TRBJ2-5, with 11 bases fitting TRBD2. Germline trimming cut 1 base from V and 3 bases from J; bases unmatched to any gene: 8. The CDR3 covers 17 residues. CDR1 SGHRS and CDR2 YFSETQ come from the germline V gene.

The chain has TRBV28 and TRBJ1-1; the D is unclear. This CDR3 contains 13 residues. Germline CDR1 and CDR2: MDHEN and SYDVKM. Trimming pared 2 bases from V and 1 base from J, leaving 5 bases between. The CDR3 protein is CASSLPQNTEAFF. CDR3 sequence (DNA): TGTGCCAGCAGTTTACCCCAGAACACTGAAGCTTTCTTT.

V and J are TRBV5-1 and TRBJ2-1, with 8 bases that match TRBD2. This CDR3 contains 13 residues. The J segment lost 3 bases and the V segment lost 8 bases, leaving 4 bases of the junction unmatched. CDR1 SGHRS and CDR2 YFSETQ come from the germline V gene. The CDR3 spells CARDLAGYNEQFF. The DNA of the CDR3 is TGCGCCAGGGACCTAGCGGGCTACAATGAGCAGTTCTTC.

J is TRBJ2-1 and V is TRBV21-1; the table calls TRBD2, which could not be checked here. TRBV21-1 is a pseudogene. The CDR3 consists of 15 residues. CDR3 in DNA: TGTGCCAGCAGCGCCCCTAGCGGGAGGGTTGATGAGCAGTTCTTC. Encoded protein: CASSAPSGRVDEQFF.